The 14 T cell receptor beta chains below all came from one sample that was sequenced in a study of blood T cell repertoires in COVID-19. Only in-frame clones appear in the TCRdb table, and some are missing; sequencing was by immunoSEQ multiplex PCR. Counted here are some 380,000 clones, approximately 89% occurring once; the ten biggest clones make up approximately 1.3%. The sequenced sample consisted of PBMCs or T cells enriched from blood (not recorded which). The receptors come from a man younger than 45 who had recovered from COVID-19.

The chain joins TRBV30 to TRBJ1-1; D unresolved. The CDR3 length is 14 residues. Germline CDR1 reads GTSNPN; CDR2 reads SVGIG (reference sequence). Trimming cost V 0 bases and J 5 bases, with 13 bases left between them. This chain's CDR3 is CAWSVRGLGTEAFF. In DNA form, the CDR3 reads TGTGCCTGGAGTGTACGAGGGCTTGGGACTGAAGCTTTCTTT.

The gene calls are TRBV7-2 and TRBJ1-2; D is unresolved. Trimming shortened V by 2 bases and J by 0 bases, and 10 bases separated the two germline ends. Germline V CDR1 and CDR2: SGHTA, FQGNSA. CDR3 length: 15 amino acids. The CDR3 bases are TGTGCCAGCAGCTTACAACAGCAACCTAACTATGGCTACACCTTC. Encoded protein: CASSLQQQPNYGYTF. Supplemented by reference TRBV7-2 and TRBJ1-2, the full variable domain reads GAGVSQSPSNKVTEKGKDVELRCDPISGHTALYWYRQSLGQGLEFLIYFQGNSAPDKSGLPSDRFSAERTGGSVSTLTIQRTQQEDSAVYLCASSLQQQPNYGYTFGSGTRLTVV.

This chain connects TRBV7-9 to TRBJ2-3, with D tentatively TRBD1 (5 bases). CDR1 is SEHNR, CDR2 FQNEAQ, per germline (reference sequence). Trimming pared 5 bases from V and 2 bases from J, leaving 14 bases between. The CDR3 has 15 amino acids. This CDR3 is CASSPQGSPTDTQYF. The CDR3 bases are TGTGCCAGCAGCCCCCAGGGATCCCCCACAGATACGCAGTATTTT.

CDR3 in DNA: TGTGCTAGTGGGTTCTCCACTGGGAGCACTGAAGCTTTCTTT. Residues: CASGFSTGSTEAFF. V gene TRBV12-5 combines with J gene TRBJ1-1; no definite D call. The V gene lost 6 bases and the J gene lost 4 bases, with 15 bases spanning the gap. This CDR3 region has 14 residues. Germline CDR1 is LGHNT and CDR2 is FRNRAP.

The rearrangement uses TRBV27 and TRBJ2-7, with 7 bases matching TRBD2. The CDR3 runs 17 residues. V dropped 6 bases and J dropped 4; count of bases not matched to a gene: 18. The germline V gene has CDR1 MNHEY and CDR2 SMNVEV (reference sequence). CDR3 region: CASSRHLLGGKEYEQYF. The CDR3, as DNA: TGTGCCAGCAGCAGACACTTACTGGGGGGGAAGGAGTACGAGCAGTACTTC.

The V and J genes are TRBV10-3 and TRBJ2-2; D perhaps matches TRBD1 (5 bases). Germline V gives CDR1 ENHRY, CDR2 SYGVKD. Trimming shortened V by 6 bases and J by 2 bases, and 7 bases separated the two germline ends. This CDR3 region has 13 residues. The CDR3 bases are TGTGCCATCAGAGACAGAAACACCGGGGAGCTGTTTTTT. Translation: CAIRDRNTGELFF.

This clone was observed a few times. This chain uses TRBV5-8 with TRBJ1-1; a possible D gene is TRBD1 (5 bases). The V gene lost 2 bases and the J gene lost 0 bases, with 11 bases spanning the gap. Germline CDR1 is SGHTS and CDR2 is YDEGEE. This CDR3 region has 15 residues. The CDR3 sequence is CASSLVGEVNTEAFF. In nucleotides, the CDR3 is TGTGCCAGCAGCTTAGTGGGGGAGGTGAACACTGAAGCTTTCTTT.

The rearrangement links TRBV14 to TRBJ1-6, with D unclear. Per the germline V gene, CDR1 is SGHDN and CDR2 is FVKESK. This CDR3 has 15 amino acids. V was cut by 6 bases and J by 0 bases, with 9 bases left in between. The CDR3 loop reads CASSNSSSYNSPLHF. CDR3 nucleotides: TGTGCCAGCAGTAACAGCAGCTCCTATAATTCACCCCTCCACTTT.

This chain connects TRBV28 to TRBJ2-7, with no clear D. The germline V gene encodes CDR1 MDHEN and CDR2 SYDVKM. The CDR3 totals 12 residues. Trimming pared 6 bases from V and 1 base from J, leaving 7 bases between. CDR3 residues: CASSPSSYEQYF. The DNA for the CDR3 is TGTGCCAGCAGCCCCTCGTCCTACGAGCAGTACTTC.

The chain employs TRBV5-1 and TRBJ1-5; possible D gene TRBD1, 5 bases. V gave up 1 base and J gave up 0 bases, with 8 bases separating them. This CDR3 has 15 residues. The germline V gene encodes CDR1 SGHRS and CDR2 YFSETQ. In DNA, the CDR3 is TGCGCCAGCAGCTTGTGGGGGGATAGCAATCAGCCCCAGCATTTT. Its translation is CASSLWGDSNQPQHF. Full variable domain (missing parts from reference TRBV5-1 and TRBJ1-5): KAGVTQTPRYLIKTRGQQVTLSCSPISGHRSVSWYQQTPGQGLQFLFEYFSETQRNKGNFPGRFSGRQFSNSRSEMNVSTLELGDSALYLCASSLWGDSNQPQHFGDGTRLSIL.

The chain has TRBV6-5 and TRBJ2-3; TRBD1 is a possible D gene (6 bases). CDR1 MNHEY and CDR2 SVGAGI come from the germline V gene. This CDR3 contains 15 residues. The germline V and J ends were trimmed by 10 bases and 6 bases, with 23 bases remaining between them. The CDR3 loop is CATYSQGPGDDTQYF. Written as DNA, the CDR3 is TGTGCCACCTATTCCCAGGGGCCAGGCGACGATACGCAGTATTTT.

This sequence joins TRBV6-5 and TRBJ1-2, with TRBD1 identical over 8 bases. Unmatched junction bases numbered 4, after V lost 4 bases and J lost 6 bases. The germline gives CDR1 MNHEY, CDR2 SVGAGI. The CDR3 has 13 amino acids. CDR3 loop: CASSSTDRDGYTF. DNA of the CDR3: TGTGCCAGCAGTTCCACGGACAGGGATGGCTACACCTTC.

J is TRBJ1-4 and V is TRBV28, with 10 bases matching TRBD1. This CDR3 contains 15 residues. Trimming took 4 bases from V and 8 from J; bases not matched to a gene: 7. The germline V gene encodes CDR1 MDHEN and CDR2 SYDVKM. This CDR3 is CASSSGQGRWEKLFF. The CDR3 DNA is TGTGCCAGCAGTTCGGGACAGGGGAGGTGGGAAAAACTGTTTTTT.

The V call is TRBV7-5, the J call TRBJ1-3. TRBV7-5 is flagged as a pseudogene. The CDR3 is made up of 17 amino acids. Here the CDR3 reads CARSSRDTASSGNTIYF. DNA of the CDR3: TGTGCCAGAAGCTCACGGGATACAGCGAGCTCTGGAAACACCATATATTTT.